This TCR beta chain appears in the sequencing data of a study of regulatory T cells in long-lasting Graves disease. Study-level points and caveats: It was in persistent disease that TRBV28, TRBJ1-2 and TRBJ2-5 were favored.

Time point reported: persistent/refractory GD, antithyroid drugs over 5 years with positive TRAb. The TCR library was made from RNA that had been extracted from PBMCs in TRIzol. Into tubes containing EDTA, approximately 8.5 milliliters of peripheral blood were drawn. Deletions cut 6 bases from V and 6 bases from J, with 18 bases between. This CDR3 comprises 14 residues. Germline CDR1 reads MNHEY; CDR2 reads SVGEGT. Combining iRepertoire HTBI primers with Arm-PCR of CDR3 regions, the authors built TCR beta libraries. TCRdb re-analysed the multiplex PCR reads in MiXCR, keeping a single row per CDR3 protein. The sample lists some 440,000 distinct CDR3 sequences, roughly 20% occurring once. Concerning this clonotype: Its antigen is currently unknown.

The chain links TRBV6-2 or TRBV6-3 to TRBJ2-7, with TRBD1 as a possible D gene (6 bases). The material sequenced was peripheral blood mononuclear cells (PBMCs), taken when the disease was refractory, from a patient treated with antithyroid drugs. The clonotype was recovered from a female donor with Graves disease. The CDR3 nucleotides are TGTGCCAGCAGGGAAGCTCAGGGGATTACCGAGCAGTACTTC. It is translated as CASREAQGITEQYF.